This T cell receptor (beta chain) originates from a study of T cell responses to AZD1222 COVID-19 vaccine. Study findings and constraints: It should be noted that donors were predominantly white British and more often female, and clonal diversity was possibly underestimated.

Germline loops: CDR1 SGHRS, CDR2 YFSETQ. The CDR3 spans 14 residues. V shed 0 bases and J 2 bases; nucleotides not matched to a gene: 1. A remark on this clone: Its antigen is currently unknown.

Method: immunoSEQ multiplex PCR; TCRdb's copy keeps in-frame clones and lacks some. The sample has some 99,000 clones; more than 70% are singletons. V gene TRBV5-1 combines with J gene TRBJ2-5; 7 bases fit TRBD2. The sample consisted of peripheral blood, taken 28 days after the second AZD1222 dose. The receptor was derived from an adult who received the AZD1222 COVID-19 vaccine. In DNA form, the CDR3 reads TGCGCCAGCAGCTTGGGGACTAGACAAGAGACCCAGTACTTC. It yields the protein CASSLGTRQETQYF.